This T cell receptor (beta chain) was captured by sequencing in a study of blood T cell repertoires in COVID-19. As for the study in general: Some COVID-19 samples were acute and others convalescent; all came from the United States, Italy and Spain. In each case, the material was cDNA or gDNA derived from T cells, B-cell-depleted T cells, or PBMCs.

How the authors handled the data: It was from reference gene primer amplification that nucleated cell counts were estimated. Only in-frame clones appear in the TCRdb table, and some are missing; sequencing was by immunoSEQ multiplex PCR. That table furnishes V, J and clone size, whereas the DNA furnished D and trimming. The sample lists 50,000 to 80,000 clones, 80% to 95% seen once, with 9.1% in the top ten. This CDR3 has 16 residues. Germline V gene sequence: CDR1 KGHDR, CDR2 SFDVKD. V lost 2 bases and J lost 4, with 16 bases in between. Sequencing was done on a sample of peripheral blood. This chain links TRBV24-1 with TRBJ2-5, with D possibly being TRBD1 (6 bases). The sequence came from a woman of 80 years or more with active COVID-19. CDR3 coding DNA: TGTGCCACCAGTGATTCTGGGCAGGGGAGTGGAGAGACCCAGTACTTC. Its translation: CATSDSGQGSGETQYF.